This TCR beta chain comes out of a study of post-analysis software for immune sequencing data (dated by TCRdb to the mid-2010s). With regard to the full study: Disease courses on record covered relapsing-remitting, secondary progressive and progressive-relapsing multiple sclerosis, though some patients had no subtype annotation. The patient repertoires were compared against 11 previously published healthy control repertoires obtained from donors aged roughly 6 to 28 years. A subset of samples was prepared in parallel using single-end sample barcoding, then pooled and co-amplified after Illumina adapter ligation.

To demonstrate the VDJtools post-analysis software, TCR beta repertoires were profiled from the peripheral blood of roughly 12 young patients with multiple sclerosis. The patients with multiple sclerosis were children and adolescents between roughly 6 and 17 years of age. Broad study findings and their caveats: Compared with controls, multiple sclerosis patients had significantly lower normalized Chao1 diversity, a finding suggesting substantial peripheral T-cell clonal expansion. The control group was slightly older than the multiple sclerosis patient group. Strong co-clustering of samples prepared in the same batch was shown by direct clustering with F measure, prompting a batch-effect correction.

The method was PCR. Data came from an Illumina HiSeq 2500. To reduce PCR and sequencing biases, unique molecular identifiers were built into the TCR beta cDNA libraries. Approximately 500,000 cDNA molecules were obtained for every 1 to 10 million input T cells, so each molecule roughly corresponded to one T cell. The patient libraries were prepared and sequenced with the same protocol used for the earlier healthy control dataset. Samples belonging to the same batch were prepared together, multiplexed and sequenced on a shared HiSeq lane. In the authors' own workflow: MIGEC was used to process the raw barcoded reads, and molecular identifier groups with only a single read were discarded before consensus assembly and CDR3 extraction. Clonotype tables were post-analysed with VDJtools, and diversity was normalized by down-sampling all datasets to the smallest sample size. In repertoire overlap clustering, CDR3 amino acid sequences, but not nucleotide sequences, were matched to correct batch-related cross-sample contamination. The raw public reads went through TCRdb reprocessing: fastp at Q25, MiXCR clone calling, in-frame beta chains kept. All rows with the same CDR3 protein become a single entry with the most common DNA and genes. These V and J calls derive from TCRdb rather than the authors' analysis. In this sample the table shows some 240,000 distinct CDR3 sequences, just over 35% of which occur a single time. The ten largest clones represent 4% to 5.5% of the sample.

This clonotype has ten or more counts. Its antigen specificity is not known. Per-base qualities were not stored, and no clone one base away is much larger. The TCR comes from a girl between 5 and 17 years old with multiple sclerosis. The sequenced sample was blood.

Here the CDR3 is given as CASSDARHEQFF. The DNA sequence follows: TGTGCCAGCAGTGACGCAAGGCATGAGCAGTTCTTC. Rearrangement joined TRBV25-1 to TRBJ2-1, with the D gene call left open. V is reduced by 3 bases and J by 8 bases, leaving a spacing of 8 bases between them. Inclusive of the bounding cysteine and phenylalanine, the CDR3 is 12 residues long. Only CDR3 DNA remains: 36 bases, in frame from the first base. The germline V gene encodes CDR1 MGHDK and CDR2 SYGVNS.